The clone carrying this T cell receptor (beta chain) has a handful of counts. What it recognizes is unknown. The sample is drawn from a study of vaccination effects on CD4 cells after COVID-19. Study-level results: Cross-reactivity toward common cold coronaviruses was confined to only 1 of 255 vaccine-induced clones in healthy vaccinees. Only a few convalescent patients and no early post-infection timepoints featured in the study.

The CDR3 extends over 13 amino acids. V was cut by 2 bases and J by 4 bases, with 6 bases left in between. From germline, CDR1 is MNHNS and CDR2 SASEGT. Repertoires were generated with immunoSEQ multiplex PCR, while TCRdb's copy carries only in-frame clones and drops some. The repertoire consists of tens of thousands of clones, with roughly 76% occurring once and the leading ten covering over 2%. Pools of viral peptides were used by the ViraFEST assay to expand antigen-specific CD4+ T cells ahead of sequencing. Isolating CD4+ T cells followed 9 to 11 days of culture. They grew under 2.5 million PBMC in each well, adding 9.5 to 10 IU/ml IL-2 and about 9.5 ug/ml peptides. In the cultures, half the medium was exchanged for IL-2 medium on days 3 and 7.

This clonotype was sampled from a human donor who received a COVID-19 vaccine. This chain links TRBV6-1 with TRBJ1-5; no clear D. The material was CD4+ T cells from PBMCs cultured with HCoV-229E spike peptides, obtained before COVID-19 vaccination. In DNA form, the CDR3 reads TGTGCCAGCAGTGAAACGAGGAATCAGCCCCAGCATTTT. Its translation is CASSETRNQPQHF.